A single sample is the source of the 30 T cell receptor beta chains below, sequenced in a study of cytomegalovirus exposure and HLA in healthy donors. A multiplex PCR was run with 60 Vbeta primers and 13 Jbeta primers. Only in-frame clones appear in the TCRdb table, and some are missing; sequencing was by immunoSEQ multiplex PCR. The profile covers 150,000 to 200,000 clones, with 79% appearing a single time and around 1.9% taken by the ten largest. The sequenced material came from PBMCs. Receptors were obtained from a man in his forties in good health and CMV-seronegative.

V and J are TRBV19 and TRBJ1-5; 7 nucleotides match TRBD1. Germline trimming cut 1 base from V and 5 bases from J; bases unmatched to any gene: 11. Germline CDR1 reads LNHDA; CDR2 reads SQIVND (reference sequence). This CDR3 has 17 amino acids. CDR3 nucleotides: TGTGCCAGTAGTATAGTACCCAGGCAAGGGACAGATCAGCCCCAGCATTTT. Encoded protein: CASSIVPRQGTDQPQHF.

V gene TRBV7-9 combines with J gene TRBJ2-2; maybe TRBD1 (5 bases). CDR3 length equals 15 residues. Looked up from germline, CDR1 is SEHNR and CDR2 is FQNEAQ (reference sequence). Trimming removed 11 bases from V and 3 bases from J, with 19 bases in between. CDR3 bases: TGTGCCGTCGGTTCTGAGGACACCTACACCGGGGAGCTGTTTTTT. Residues: CAVGSEDTYTGELFF.

This rearrangement joins TRBV5-8 to TRBJ2-7, with 15 positions matching TRBD2. The V segment lost 5 bases and the J segment 2 bases; nucleotides outside the gene matches: 8. This CDR3 has 17 amino acids. The germline gives CDR1 SGHTS, CDR2 YDEGEE. The DNA of the CDR3 is TGTGCCAGCAGGCCGGGACTAGCGGGAGGCCTACCCTACGAGCAGTACTTC. Its translation is CASRPGLAGGLPYEQYF.

This clone was found once. The V call is TRBV28, the J call TRBJ2-7, with 7 bases that match TRBD1. The CDR3 covers 14 residues. With 5 bases clipped from V and 1 base from J, the junction kept 5 bases outside the gene matches. The V gene's germline CDR1 is MDHEN and CDR2 SYDVKM. The CDR3 region has the DNA TGTGCCAGCAGTACACCGGGACAGTCCTACGAGCAGTACTTC. This translates into CASSTPGQSYEQYF.

This sequence joins TRBV15 and TRBJ2-5; 8 bases line up with TRBD1. The CDR3 covers 17 residues. Germline CDR1 is LNHNV and CDR2 is YYDKDF (reference sequence). V gave up 0 bases and J gave up 5 bases; unmatched junction bases: 11. The chain's CDR3 is CATSRDEWGQAVETQYF. The DNA for the CDR3 is TGTGCCACCAGCAGAGATGAGTGGGGACAGGCTGTGGAGACCCAGTACTTC.

The gene calls are TRBV7-2 and TRBJ2-5; a possible D gene is TRBD1 (6 bases). The CDR3 totals 16 residues. CDR1 is SGHTA, CDR2 FQGNSA, per germline. Trimming cost V 5 bases and J 0 bases, with 16 bases left between them. Here the CDR3 reads CASSPHATGDQETQYF. The CDR3 DNA reads as TGTGCCAGCAGCCCACACGCGACAGGAGACCAAGAGACCCAGTACTTC. Full variable domain (rest looked up from reference TRBV7-2 and TRBJ2-5): GAGVSQSPSNKVTEKGKDVELRCDPISGHTALYWYRQSLGQGLEFLIYFQGNSAPDKSGLPSDRFSAERTGGSVSTLTIQRTQQEDSAVYLCASSPHATGDQETQYFGPGTRLLVL.

The chain employs TRBV18 and TRBJ1-2; weak D call: TRBD1 (6 bases). The ends were cut back, 3 bases at V and 7 bases at J, with 15 bases in the middle. Per the germline V gene, CDR1 is KGHSH and CDR2 is LQKENI. The CDR3 consists of 14 residues. CDR3 nucleotide sequence: TGTGCCAGCTCACCGGTACAGGGAAGGGGTGGCTACACCTTC. It is translated as CASSPVQGRGGYTF.

This sequence joins TRBV11-3 and TRBJ2-3, with D perhaps TRBD2 (5 bases). Per the germline V gene, CDR1 is SGHNT and CDR2 is YENEEA. The CDR3 has 15 residues. Trimming cost V 1 base and J 2 bases, with 10 bases left between them. The CDR3 region is CASSLGTGFTDTQYF. Here the CDR3 DNA reads TGTGCCAGCAGCTTAGGAACGGGATTCACAGATACGCAGTATTTT.

The sample holds one count of this clone. The chain combines TRBV30 with TRBJ1-2; possibly TRBD1 for D (6 bases). There are 14 residues in the CDR3. The germline gives CDR1 GTSNPN, CDR2 SVGIG (reference sequence). Trimming stripped 4 bases from V and 5 bases from J, with 17 bases between. CDR3 region: CAWTEGGFQYGYTF. CDR3 nucleotide sequence: TGTGCCTGGACCGAGGGGGGGTTTCAATATGGCTACACCTTC.

V is TRBV12-5 and J is TRBJ1-3; D uncertain. This CDR3 contains 14 residues. Trimming shortened V by 1 base and J by 0 bases, and 4 bases separated the two germline ends. Germline CDR1 LGHNT, CDR2 FRNRAP. For the CDR3, the DNA is TGTGCTAGTGGTTTGGGTCACTCTGGAAACACCATATATTTT. As protein: CASGLGHSGNTIYF.

The chain combines TRBV5-4 with TRBJ2-3; D gene unclear. Germline V gene sequence: CDR1 SGHNT, CDR2 YYREEE (reference sequence). CDR3 size: 13 residues. V lost 5 bases to trimming and J lost 0 bases, with 7 bases between them. The CDR3 reads CASRPSSTDTQYF. The DNA of the CDR3 is TGTGCCAGCAGGCCGAGCAGCACAGATACGCAGTATTTT.

The chain couples TRBV4-1 to TRBJ2-1; 7 bases line up with TRBD2. CDR3 size: 15 residues. The V gene end was trimmed by 0 bases and the J gene end by 10 bases; junction bases not matched to a gene: 9. Germline V lookup: CDR1 MGHRA, CDR2 YSYEKL. CDR3 region: CASSQDLLAAREQFF. The CDR3 DNA sequence: TGCGCCAGCAGCCAAGATCTGCTAGCGGCGAGAGAGCAGTTCTTC.

The V and J genes are TRBV28 and TRBJ1-5; 8 nucleotides agree with TRBD1. The germline V gene encodes CDR1 MDHEN and CDR2 SYDVKM. This CDR3 comprises 17 residues. The V segment lost 1 base and the J segment 2 bases; nucleotides outside the gene matches: 7. CDR3 DNA sequence: TGTGCCAGCAGTTTATTATCAGGGGGCATGGGCAATCAGCCCCAGCATTTT. Its translation: CASSLLSGGMGNQPQHF.

The chain uses TRBV6-5 and TRBJ2-3; 8 bases agree with TRBD1. The germline gives CDR1 MNHEY, CDR2 SVGAGI. The CDR3 sequence is 15 residues long. After removal of 5 bases from V and 4 bases from J, the junction contained 8 bases not matched to a gene. The CDR3 loop is CASSRTGGWADTQYF. For the CDR3, the DNA is TGTGCCAGCAGTCGTACAGGGGGTTGGGCAGATACGCAGTATTTT.

CDR3 loop: CASSRLGTREKLFF. The DNA for the CDR3 is TGTGCCAGCAGTCGACTTGGGACACGAGAAAAACTGTTTTTT. The chain uses TRBV28 and TRBJ1-4, with D possibly matching TRBD1 (6 bases). CDR3 length equals 14 residues. The ends were cut back, 5 bases at V and 8 bases at J, with 15 bases in the middle. The germline V gene has CDR1 MDHEN and CDR2 SYDVKM.

This chain connects TRBV6-5 to TRBJ2-1; no definite D call. The CDR3 consists of 13 residues. CDR1 MNHEY and CDR2 SVGAGI come from the germline V gene. V was pared by 5 bases and J by 7 bases, with 12 bases between. The CDR3 DNA is TGTGCCAGCAGTCGCCCTCATACTAATGAGCAGTTCTTC. Translation gives CASSRPHTNEQFF.

The chain joins TRBV28 to TRBJ1-4, with D possibly matching TRBD1 (5 bases). The V gene lost 2 bases and the J gene lost 10 bases, with 17 bases spanning the gap. This CDR3 spans 15 amino acids. Germline V gene lookup returns CDR1 MDHEN and CDR2 SYDVKM. CDR3 DNA: TGTGCCAGCAGTTTACAGGGCCTCACCGCCCGAAAACTGTTTTTT. Protein: CASSLQGLTARKLFF.

CDR3 sequence: CASKQDLNYGYTF. CDR3 bases: TGTGCCAGCAAACAGGATTTGAACTATGGCTACACCTTC. The chain carries TRBV6-1 and TRBJ1-2, with D maybe TRBD1 (5 bases). Trimming removed 7 bases at V and 2 bases at J, with 11 bases between. Per germline, CDR1 MNHNS and CDR2 SASEGT. This CDR3 is built from 13 residues.

This rearrangement joins TRBV28 to TRBJ2-7, with 8 bases lining up with TRBD1. The CDR3 has 14 residues. CDR1 is MDHEN and CDR2 is SYDVKM in the germline V gene. The V gene end was trimmed by 6 bases and the J gene end by 5 bases; junction bases not matched to a gene: 9. The CDR3 protein is CASREDRVPHEQYF. CDR3 sequence (DNA): TGTGCCAGCAGGGAGGACAGGGTTCCCCACGAGCAGTACTTC.

This clone was detected only once. The CDR3 reads CASSLSALSTDTQYF. As DNA, the CDR3 is TGTGCCAGCAGTTTATCTGCACTAAGCACAGATACGCAGTATTTT. The genes are TRBV27 and TRBJ2-3; D is ambiguous. The CDR3 has 15 residues. The V gene's germline CDR1 is MNHEY and CDR2 SMNVEV (reference sequence). The V end was cut by 0 bases, the J end by 0 bases, with 7 bases between.

This clone was detected once. The V gene is TRBV5-4, the J gene TRBJ2-3; 9 bases agree with TRBD2. Germline V CDR1 and CDR2: SGHNT, YYREEE (reference sequence). The CDR3 has 15 amino acids. The V segment lost 3 bases and the J segment 0 bases; nucleotides outside the gene matches: 2. CDR3 sequence reads: CASSSSGKSTDTQYF. Here the CDR3 DNA reads TGTGCCAGCAGCTCTAGCGGGAAAAGCACAGATACGCAGTATTTT.

V gene TRBV9 combines with J gene TRBJ1-4, with TRBD1 as a possible D gene (6 bases). V lost 3 bases, J lost 4 bases, and 13 bases lay in between. From germline, CDR1 is SGDLS and CDR2 YYNGEE. The CDR3 length is 15 residues. The CDR3 is CASSAGGRGNEKLFF. In DNA, the CDR3 is TGTGCCAGCAGCGCGGGGGGCAGGGGTAATGAAAAACTGTTTTTT.

V is TRBV7-2 and J is TRBJ1-2, with 7 bases that match TRBD1. The V gene end was trimmed by 6 bases and the J gene end by 0 bases; junction bases not matched to a gene: 10. The CDR3 runs to 16 residues. CDR1 is SGHTA, CDR2 FQGNSA, per germline. The CDR3 bases are TGTGCCAGCAGTACAGAGACAGGGAGATCTAACTATGGCTACACCTTC. This gives the protein CASSTETGRSNYGYTF.

CDR3 bases: TGCGCCAGCAGCCGGTCCCTTTCGACCGGGACAGGCCCCTACGAGCAGTACTTC. Translating it yields CASSRSLSTGTGPYEQYF. The V gene is TRBV4-3, the J gene TRBJ2-7; 8 bases fit TRBD1. Trimming removed 4 bases from V and 2 bases from J; junction bases left unmatched: 16. This CDR3 spans 18 amino acids. Germline values: CDR1 LGHNA, CDR2 YSLEER.

Points on this clone: The junction does not match germline at one end; this may be a read error. As DNA, the CDR3 is TGTGCCAGCAGTTTGCCAGGGGGCGCTGGGTTTTTT. This sequence encodes CASSLPGGAGFF. The V gene is TRBV27, the J gene TRBJ1-1, with 8 bases that match TRBD1. In germline, CDR1 is MNHEY, CDR2 SMNVEV (reference sequence). The CDR3 totals 12 residues.

This chain links TRBV9 with TRBJ2-4; 8 bases line up with TRBD1. The CDR3 loop spans 14 amino acids. Trimming took 3 bases from V and 8 from J; bases not matched to a gene: 7. Germline CDR1 reads SGDLS; CDR2 reads YYNGEE. CDR3 in amino acids: CASSARDRTDIQYF. In DNA, the CDR3 is TGTGCCAGCAGCGCTCGGGACAGGACGGACATTCAGTACTTC.

V gene TRBV7-9 combines with J gene TRBJ2-3; 13 nucleotides line up with TRBD2. Germline loops: CDR1 SEHNR, CDR2 FQNEAQ (reference sequence). V lost 6 bases and J lost 0; bases outside the gene matches: 9. The CDR3 runs to 18 residues. CDR3 sequence (DNA): TGTGCCAGCAGATCAGGGACTAGCGGGATTTCTAGCACAGATACGCAGTATTTT. Its protein is CASRSGTSGISSTDTQYF.

The gene calls are TRBV11-2 and TRBJ2-1; a possible D gene is TRBD1 (6 bases). The CDR3 covers 16 residues. Trimming pared 2 bases from V and 1 base from J, leaving 12 bases between. Germline values: CDR1 SGHAT, CDR2 FQNNGV. The CDR3 spells CASSLQGLGSYNEQFF. The CDR3 DNA sequence: TGTGCCAGCAGCTTACAGGGGCTGGGGTCCTACAATGAGCAGTTCTTC.

Concerning this clone itself: The germline gene is not matched at one end of the junction; a read error may be the cause. The chain joins TRBV2 to TRBJ2-6; 7 bases are shared with TRBD2. Looked up from germline, CDR1 is SNHLY and CDR2 is FYNNEI. CDR3 length: 13 amino acids. CDR3 sequence (DNA): TGTGCCAGCAGAGGGAGCGGGGCCAACGGCCTGACTTTC. Translating it yields CASRGSGANGLTF. The complete variable domain, with remaining parts taken from reference TRBV2 and TRBJ2-6, reads EPEVTQTPSHQVTQMGQEVILRCVPISNHLYFYWYRQILGQKVEFLVSFYNNEISEKSEIFDDQFSVERPDGSNFTLKIRSTKLEDSAMYFCASRGSGANGLTFGAGSRLTVL.

This clone was recorded only once. This chain connects TRBV19 to TRBJ2-3; 9 bases align to TRBD2. CDR1 and CDR2 (germline): LNHDA, SQIVND (reference sequence). The CDR3 runs to 16 residues. With 3 bases clipped from V and 3 bases from J, the junction kept 7 bases outside the gene matches. The CDR3 DNA follows: TGTGCCAGTAGTATCCTCCGGGCGGGGGGGACAGATACGCAGTATTTT. Translated, it gives CASSILRAGGTDTQYF. The whole variable domain, filled in from reference TRBV19 and TRBJ2-3, reads DGGITQSPKYLFRKEGQNVTLSCEQNLNHDAMYWYRQDPGQGLRLIYYSQIVNDFQKGDIAEGYSVSREKKESFPLTVTSAQKNPTAFYLCASSILRAGGTDTQYFGPGTRLTVL.